Sequencing of this T cell receptor beta chain was carried out in a study of blood T cells in healthy people across ages. The second PCR ran roughly 6 to 12 cycles with a sample-barcoded 5' primer and J-beta primers. MiXCR was run by TCRdb on the 5' RACE reads, yielding one entry per CDR3 protein. The sample has around 2 million distinct CDR3 sequences; around 40% are singletons. This CDR3 spans 15 amino acids. Germline V lookup: CDR1 SGHAT, CDR2 FQNNGV. V lost 1 base and J 3 bases, leaving 9 bases between the germline ends. The TCR sequence derives from a human donor in good health. The chain recombines TRBV11-2 with TRBJ2-2; D is unclear. The specimen sequenced was blood. CDR3 nucleotides: TGTGCCAGCAGCTTAGGCGCTCATGACACCGGGGAGCTGTTTTTT. This encodes CASSLGAHDTGELFF.